This is a list of T cell receptor beta chains from one sample in a study of T-cell memory formation after mild COVID-19. TCRdb fed the 5' RACE reads into MiXCR, producing one record per CDR3 protein. The table shows 110,000 to 150,000 distinct CDR3 sequences, with 20% to 25% occurring only once. Sequencing input: PBMCs or a T cell subset sorted from them (not recorded which). These receptor sequences come from an adult woman who had mild COVID-19 (a few samples of this study predate the infection). Cell type and time point are not known. Each CDR3 is given without its conserved first and last residue. D genes are given only for firm matches.

V,D,J,CDR3
TRBV18,.,TRBJ1-1,ASSPPGNTEAF
TRBV9,.,TRBJ1-2,ASSALGGYT
TRBV27,.,TRBJ2-5,ASSSSLRVQETQY
TRBV4-2,.,TRBJ2-5,ASAQGGGETQY
TRBV5-1,.,TRBJ1-1,ASSSSVLSNTEAF
TRBV7-2,TRBD2,TRBJ2-3,ASSVGLARTDTQY
TRBV15,.,TRBJ1-3,ATSRPTYHSMSGNTIY
TRBV28,TRBD2,TRBJ2-5,ASSPRSAGYQETQY
TRBV4-1,.,TRBJ2-5,ASSQAIPGETQY
TRBV6-5,.,TRBJ1-2,ASSYSVFDYGYT
TRBV7-9,TRBD2,TRBJ2-3,ASSLVLAGDTQY
TRBV24-1,.,TRBJ2-2,ATTDFEAGELF
TRBV11-3,TRBD2,TRBJ2-5,ASSARTSGPQETQY
TRBV6-5,TRBD2,TRBJ2-1,ASSPRTSGSVLRADEQF
TRBV7-9,TRBD1,TRBJ1-2,ASSPGQGAYGYT
TRBV15,.,TRBJ2-1,ATIPGRSSYNEQF
TRBV24-1,TRBD1,TRBJ2-1,ATSDPDRGLTSLNEQF
TRBV6-5,.,TRBJ1-2,ASSYSSGTGGYT
TRBV20-1,.,TRBJ2-7,SARDLRGETSYEQY
TRBV12-5,.,TRBJ2-7,ASGESGLYEQY
TRBV21-1,.,TRBJ2-6,ASSGRQGGASGANVLT
TRBV6-5,.,TRBJ2-1,ASSLAGPYSDEQF
TRBV7-9,.,TRBJ1-3,ASISNPTGSGNTIY
TRBV29-1,.,TRBJ1-1,SVVAGAPSWTEAF
TRBV5-1,.,TRBJ1-1,ASSLQGEAF
TRBV19,.,TRBJ2-3,ASSIQAGGTTDTQY
TRBV3-1,TRBD2,TRBJ2-1,ASSLGTTSYNEQF
TRBV5-4,.,TRBJ1-1,ASTRIPSGKNTEAF
TRBV7-8,.,TRBJ2-7,ASSLEGIISYEQY
TRBV7-9,.,TRBJ2-3,ASSLALGGPDTQY
TRBV5-1,TRBD2,TRBJ2-5,ASSRGLAGAWETQY
TRBV6-5,.,TRBJ2-2,ASSPTGTVVTGELF
TRBV18,TRBD1,TRBJ1-1,ASSLTGDAEAF
TRBV5-1,TRBD2,TRBJ2-7,ASSLGRESGEQY
TRBV5-1,.,TRBJ2-7,ASSPGPSGSYEQY
TRBV7-9,.,TRBJ2-7,ASSSREDTPYEQY
TRBV7-2,TRBD1,TRBJ2-7,ASSLIPGQSSYEQY
TRBV10-3,.,TRBJ1-2,AISESGPHGYT
TRBV7-8,TRBD2,TRBJ2-2,ASSSRAGANTGELF
TRBV13,.,TRBJ1-1,ASSFGGVNTEAF
TRBV30,TRBD1,TRBJ1-1,AWEETGGYTEAF
TRBV4-3,.,TRBJ2-7,ASSEFRRGANEQY
TRBV27,TRBD1,TRBJ2-7,ASGKTGGSLIVSYEQY
TRBV7-9,.,TRBJ2-5,ASSPTPTSQETQY
TRBV4-3,TRBD2,TRBJ2-7,ASSHGLAQPEQY
TRBV12-3/TRBV12-4,.,TRBJ2-7,ASSSSGQGHEQY
TRBV2,.,TRBJ2-7,ASSEAKGIPYEQY
TRBV6-2/TRBV6-3,.,TRBJ2-7,ASSSPLRRGYEQY
TRBV7-9,TRBD1,TRBJ2-2,ASSSRTGGWTGELF
TRBV7-9,.,TRBJ2-5,ASSSAPIVQETQY
TRBV4-1,.,TRBJ2-3,ASSQEPPSTDTQY
TRBV20-1,.,TRBJ1-1,SARDKGDTEAF
TRBV2,TRBD2,TRBJ2-1,AKTGTSGEGPYNEQF
TRBV7-3,TRBD2,TRBJ2-3,ASSLLGGSPDTQY
TRBV20-1,.,TRBJ2-3,SASGGLGDTQY
TRBV20-1,TRBD2,TRBJ2-5,SARESWTSGETQY
TRBV6-2/TRBV6-3,.,TRBJ2-7,ASSYVGHEQY